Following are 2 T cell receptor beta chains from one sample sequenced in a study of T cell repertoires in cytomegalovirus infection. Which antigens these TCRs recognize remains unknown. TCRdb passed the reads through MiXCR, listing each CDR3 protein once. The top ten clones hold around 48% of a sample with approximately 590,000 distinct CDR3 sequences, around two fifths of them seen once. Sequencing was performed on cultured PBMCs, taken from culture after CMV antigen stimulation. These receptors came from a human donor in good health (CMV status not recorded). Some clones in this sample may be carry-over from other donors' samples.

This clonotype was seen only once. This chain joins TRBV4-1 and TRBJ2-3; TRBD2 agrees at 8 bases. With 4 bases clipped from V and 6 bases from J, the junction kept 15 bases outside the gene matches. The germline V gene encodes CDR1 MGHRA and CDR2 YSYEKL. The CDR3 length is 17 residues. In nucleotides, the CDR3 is TGCGCCAGCAGCCTCCCTCGTGGAGCGGGGGAGACGGATACGCAGTATTTT. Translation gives CASSLPRGAGETDTQYF.

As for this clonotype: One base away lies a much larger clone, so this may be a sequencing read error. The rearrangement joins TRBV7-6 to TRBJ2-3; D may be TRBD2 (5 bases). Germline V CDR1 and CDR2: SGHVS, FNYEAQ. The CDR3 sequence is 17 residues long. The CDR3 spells CASSLAGGMSGTDKQYF. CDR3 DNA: TGTGCCAGCAGCTTAGCGGGTGGCATGAGCGGCACAGATAAGCAGTATTTT.